This record looks at one T cell receptor beta chain sequence and its context. The target antigen is unknown. The sample carries other DNA sequences with the same CDR3. The data originate from a study of T cell responses to AZD1222 COVID-19 vaccine. About the research overall: Combined were second doses at about 4 or about 12 weeks.

V dropped 0 bases and J dropped 5 bases, with 7 bases sitting between them. This CDR3 is built from 13 residues. The germline gives CDR1 LNHDA, CDR2 SQIVND (reference sequence). TCRdb's copy holds only in-frame clones and misses some; the assay was immunoSEQ multiplex PCR. This sample has around 180,000 clones, with approximately 90% found just once. General study results and limits: At baseline, just 5 or 6 AZD1222 recipients tested seropositive. Samples come after the peak T cell response, not at day 14. Most donors were white British and more were female, and clonal diversity was possibly underestimated.

This sequence originates from an adult in good health. The chain recombines TRBV19 with TRBJ2-5; D call uncertain. The sequences come from peripheral blood, collected on day 0 of AZD1222 vaccination. CDR3 coding DNA: TGTGCCAGTAGTATAGACAGTTGGGAGACCCAGTACTTC. Protein sequence: CASSIDSWETQYF.